This record looks at one T cell receptor (beta chain) sequence and its context. The antigen is undetermined. The data were taken from a study of CD8 T cells in Susac syndrome. Study results and limitations: Clonal expansion did not appear in Susac syndrome CD4+ T cell repertoires.

Negative isolation was used for CD8+ and CD4+ T cells, and FACS enrichment was applied to TEMRA cells. This CDR3 spans 14 amino acids. The ends lost 4 bases at V and 5 bases at J; junction bases unmatched: 7. Germline-derived CDR1 and CDR2 are SGHRS and YFSETQ. Random hexamers were used to reverse transcribe the RNA input (roughly 0.5 to 1 ug). A multiplex approach, immunoSEQ multiplex PCR, amplified TCR beta CDR3 across 54 Vbeta and 13 Jbeta. TCRdb passed the immunoSEQ multiplex PCR reads through MiXCR, listing each CDR3 protein once. In the table there are about 150,000 distinct CDR3 sequences, 85% to 95% of which are singletons.

Sequencing was done on a sample of CD4+ T cells from PBMCs. The chain is built from TRBV5-1 and TRBJ2-5; 8 bases fit TRBD1. This TCR derives from a human donor with Susac syndrome. The CDR3 spells CASSQGTGLETQYF. CDR3 DNA: TGCGCCAGCAGCCAAGGGACAGGCCTTGAGACCCAGTACTTC.